This passage covers 24 T cell receptor beta chains from one sample sequenced in a study of PD-1 blockade in classical Hodgkin lymphoma (dated by TCRdb to 2020 to 2022). Libraries were built with the immunoSEQ multiplex PCR assay. The clones in this table, taken by TCRdb from immuneACCESS, are in-frame only. Not every clone is retained; where verified, under half of the shortfall comes from an unresolved V gene, and the cause of the rest is unknown. The sample profile shows 15,000 to 20,000 clones; approximately 80% of them were found once. The ten largest make up approximately 20% of the sample. Read against the paper, the sample's time point label means: cycle 4 day 1 (C4D1), after more than five weeks of nivolumab. Every trial patient had relapsed following autologous stem cell transplantation, and prior brentuximab vedotin exposure was what differed among cohorts A, B and C. The specimen was peripheral blood mononuclear cells (PBMCs), collected before the fourth cycle of nivolumab. All receptors derive from a human donor with classical Hodgkin lymphoma.

The sample holds one count of this clone. This chain uses TRBV9 with TRBJ1-6; possibly TRBD1 for D (6 bases). This CDR3 region has 18 residues. Looked up from germline, CDR1 is SGDLS and CDR2 is YYNGEE. V lost 3 bases, J lost 8 bases, and 24 bases lay in between. CDR3 sequence: CASSAAGGTQFWDSPLHF. The CDR3 bases are TGTGCCAGCAGCGCCGCTGGCGGGACACAATTTTGGGATTCACCCCTCCACTTT.

The sample holds a few counts of this clone. The rearrangement joins TRBV6-6 to TRBJ1-5, with 8 bases matching TRBD1. This CDR3 region has 14 residues. V lost 4 bases to trimming and J lost 8 bases; unmatched junction nucleotides: 7. Germline V gene data show CDR1 as MNHNY and CDR2 as SVGAGI (reference sequence). CDR3 bases: TGTGCCAGCAGTTTCGGGACAGGAGGAGAGCCCCAGCATTTT. This sequence encodes CASSFGTGGEPQHF.

The chain joins TRBV4-1 to TRBJ1-2; TRBD1 might be the D (6 bases). CDR1 is MGHRA, CDR2 YSYEKL, per germline. This CDR3 contains 16 residues. Deletions cut 2 bases from V and 8 bases from J, with 21 bases between. CDR3 in DNA: TGCGCCAGCAGCCAACCCCAACGGGGCAGGGGAGGCGGCTACACCTTC. Encoded protein: CASSQPQRGRGGGYTF.

This rearrangement joins TRBV27 to TRBJ2-7; 10 bases are shared with TRBD2. V lost 0 bases and J lost 4; bases outside the gene matches: 6. Germline CDR1 is MNHEY and CDR2 is SMNVEV (reference sequence). This CDR3 has 16 residues. The CDR3 bases are TGTGCCAGCAGTTTATCCTTAGCGGGAGGATATTACGAGCAGTACTTC. Amino acids: CASSLSLAGGYYEQYF.

The chain uses TRBV12-5 and TRBJ2-7; 10 bases fit TRBD2. Looked up from germline, CDR1 is LGHNT and CDR2 is FRNRAP. Trimming cost V 6 bases and J 0 bases; bases outside gene matches: 11. The CDR3 is made up of 17 amino acids. The CDR3 DNA reads TGTGCTAGTGGGACCTCGGGACTAGCGTGGACCTCCTACGAGCAGTACTTC. It codes for CASGTSGLAWTSYEQYF.

J is TRBJ1-1 and V is TRBV5-4, with no clear D. The V end was cut by 0 bases, the J end by 5 bases, with 8 bases between. The CDR3 totals 13 residues. From germline, CDR1 is SGHNT and CDR2 YYREEE (reference sequence). In DNA form, the CDR3 reads TGTGCCAGCAGCTTGGGGAGGGTTACTGAAGCTTTCTTT. As protein: CASSLGRVTEAFF. Full variable domain (outside the CDR3, taken from reference TRBV5-4 and TRBJ1-1): ETGVTQSPTHLIKTRGQQVTLRCSSQSGHNTVSWYQQALGQGPQFIFQYYREEENGRGNFPPRFSGLQFPNYSSELNVNALELDDSALYLCASSLGRVTEAFFGQGTRLTVV.

In nucleotides, the CDR3 is TGTGCCAGCAGCGTAGCGGTTGGCACAGATACGCAGTATTTT. Protein product: CASSVAVGTDTQYF. The chain carries TRBV9 and TRBJ2-3; D is ambiguous. The CDR3 runs to 14 residues. Germline lookup yields CDR1 SGDLS and CDR2 YYNGEE. V was pared by 0 bases and J by 1 base, with 6 bases between. Based on the CDR3 plus reference TRBV9 and TRBJ2-3, the full variable domain is DSGVTQTPKHLITATGQRVTLRCSPRSGDLSVYWYQQSLDQGLQFLIQYYNGEERAKGNILERFSAQQFPDLHSELNLSSLELGDSALYFCASSVAVGTDTQYFGPGTRLTVL.

This chain joins TRBV5-6 and TRBJ2-5, with TRBD1 as a possible D gene (5 bases). Trimming removed 1 base at V and 4 bases at J, with 20 bases between. The CDR3 sequence is 17 residues long. Germline assignment: CDR1 SGHDT and CDR2 YYEEEE. This CDR3 reads CASSLPPGANRAETQYF. CDR3 nucleotides: TGTGCCAGCAGCTTGCCTCCTGGGGCGAATAGGGCAGAGACCCAGTACTTC. The whole variable domain, remainder taken from reference TRBV5-6 and TRBJ2-5, is DAGVTQSPTHLIKTRGQQVTLRCSPKSGHDTVSWYQQALGQGPQFIFQYYEEEERQRGNFPDRFSGHQFPNYSSELNVNALLLGDSALYLCASSLPPGANRAETQYFGPGTRLLVL.

The V gene is TRBV6-4, the J gene TRBJ1-3; D unresolved. V lost 3 bases to trimming and J lost 2 bases, with 5 bases between them. The CDR3 contains 13 residues. Germline CDR1 and CDR2: MRHNA and SNTAGT. DNA for the CDR3: TGTGCCAGCAGTGAGGCAGCTGGAAACACCATATATTTT. Translated, it gives CASSEAAGNTIYF.

Notes on this clone: Mismatch with germline at one junction end may stem from a read error. V is TRBV6-1 and J is TRBJ1-5; D is unresolved. Germline V lookup: CDR1 MNHNS, CDR2 SASEGT. There are 10 residues in the CDR3. CDR3 DNA sequence: TGTGCCAGCAGTGAAGGGGCCGCGTATTTT. This gives the protein CASSEGAAYF.

Concerning this clone: The junction and the germline gene differ at one end; a read error may be behind it. The rearrangement uses TRBV7-7 and TRBJ2-5; 9 bases line up with TRBD2. The length of the CDR3 is 17 residues. From germline, CDR1 is SSHAT and CDR2 FNYEAQ (reference sequence). CDR3 amino acids: CASSLGGLAGNQETQYF. Here the CDR3 DNA reads TGTGCTAGCAGCTTAGGCGGCCTAGCGGGGAACCAAGAGACCCAGTACTTC.

The chain links TRBV19 to TRBJ1-6, with no clear D. The CDR3 has 15 residues. Germline V gives CDR1 LNHDA, CDR2 SQIVND (reference sequence). The V end lost 4 bases, the J end lost 9 bases, and 16 bases lay between the germline ends. In DNA, the CDR3 is TGTGCCAGTAGTACAAAGTTCAGCAACGGTTCACCCCTCCACTTT. Translating it yields CASSTKFSNGSPLHF. The variable domain in full, completed from reference TRBV19 and TRBJ1-6, reads DGGITQSPKYLFRKEGQNVTLSCEQNLNHDAMYWYRQDPGQGLRLIYYSQIVNDFQKGDIAEGYSVSREKKESFPLTVTSAQKNPTAFYLCASSTKFSNGSPLHFGNGTRLTVT.

The V and J genes are TRBV5-1 and TRBJ1-2; the D gene is possibly TRBD1 (5 bases). Trimming took 1 base from V and 4 from J, leaving 14 bases between them. CDR3 size: 15 residues. Germline CDR1 and CDR2: SGHRS and YFSETQ. CDR3 sequence (DNA): TGCGCCAGCAGCTTGCGGGCAGGACAATTCTATGGCTACACCTTC. Its protein product is CASSLRAGQFYGYTF. Full variable domain (rest looked up from reference TRBV5-1 and TRBJ1-2): KAGVTQTPRYLIKTRGQQVTLSCSPISGHRSVSWYQQTPGQGLQFLFEYFSETQRNKGNFPGRFSGRQFSNSRSEMNVSTLELGDSALYLCASSLRAGQFYGYTFGSGTRLTVV.

The rearrangement links TRBV2 to TRBJ2-7, with D perhaps matching TRBD1 or TRBD2 (6 bases each). CDR3 length equals 14 residues. CDR1 SNHLY and CDR2 FYNNEI come from the germline V gene. V was shortened by 3 bases and J by 6 bases, with 15 bases between the two germline ends. The CDR3 DNA reads TGTGCCAGCAGTGATCCGGGGGCGAATATCGAGCAGTACTTC. This translates into CASSDPGANIEQYF.

The chain links TRBV7-6 to TRBJ2-2; D ambiguous. The ends were cut back, 1 base at V and 0 bases at J, with 6 bases in the middle. CDR3 length equals 15 residues. Per germline, CDR1 SGHVS and CDR2 FNYEAQ. The chain's CDR3 is CASSLGSPNTGELFF. CDR3 nucleotide sequence: TGTGCCAGCAGCTTAGGTAGCCCGAACACCGGGGAGCTGTTTTTT.

The rearrangement joins TRBV21-1 to TRBJ2-5; the table's D gene call, TRBD2, was not cross checked with the DNA. TRBV21-1 has pseudogene status. This CDR3 has 15 amino acids. The DNA for the CDR3 is TGTGCCAGCAGCGAAGACAGGACTAATCAAGAGACCCAGTACTTC. Its translation is CASSEDRTNQETQYF.

The V call is TRBV18, the J call TRBJ2-5; TRBD1 aligns across 7 bases. V was pared by 4 bases and J by 5 bases, with 10 bases of the junction left unmatched. In germline, CDR1 is KGHSH, CDR2 LQKENI. The CDR3 is made up of 15 amino acids. This chain's CDR3 is CASSLLTGSRETQYF. The DNA of the CDR3 is TGTGCCAGCTCACTCTTGACAGGGTCGCGGGAGACCCAGTACTTC.

V usage is TRBV30 and J usage is TRBJ2-7; the D gene could be TRBD1 or TRBD2 (5 bases each). CDR1 is GTSNPN and CDR2 is SVGIG in the germline V gene (reference sequence). V was pared by 0 bases and J by 2 bases, with 20 bases between. The CDR3 is 17 amino acids. CDR3 bases: TGTGCCTGGAGTGTACCAGGTATTCTTGGGGGAGCCTACGAGCAGTACGTC. This translates into CAWSVPGILGGAYEQYV.

The gene calls are TRBV5-4 and TRBJ2-1; 13 bases map to TRBD2. The CDR3 is 15 residues long. The V gene's germline CDR1 is SGHNT and CDR2 YYREEE (reference sequence). The trim removed 4 bases at V and 6 bases at J, leaving 4 bases unmatched. The CDR3 coding sequence is TGTGCCAGCAGCCTGGGACTAGCGGGAACCAATGAGCAGTTCTTC. This encodes CASSLGLAGTNEQFF.

The V call is TRBV18, the J call TRBJ2-3, with 9 bases identical to TRBD1. There are 15 residues in the CDR3. J was trimmed by 0 bases and V by 3 bases; bases with no gene match: 1. Germline values: CDR1 KGHSH, CDR2 LQKENI. The CDR3 DNA sequence: TGTGCCAGCTCACCGGGACAGGGAAGCACAGATACGCAGTATTTT. This encodes CASSPGQGSTDTQYF.

The J gene is TRBJ1-1, the V gene TRBV4-1; D remains ambiguous. Germline loops: CDR1 MGHRA, CDR2 YSYEKL. The CDR3 spans 13 residues. Between the trimmed V and J ends, which lost 4 bases and 8 bases, there was a span of 14 bases. The CDR3 loop reads CASSLGEAREAFF. The DNA for the CDR3 is TGCGCCAGCAGCCTCGGTGAGGCTAGAGAAGCTTTCTTT.

The rearrangement links TRBV6-5 to TRBJ1-1, with D maybe TRBD1 (5 bases). Germline V gives CDR1 MNHEY, CDR2 SVGAGI. The ends were cut back, 5 bases at V and 2 bases at J, with 12 bases in the middle. This CDR3 has 14 amino acids. In nucleotides, the CDR3 is TGTGCCAGCAGTGAAGGGACCCGTAACACTGAAGCTTTCTTT. Translating it yields CASSEGTRNTEAFF.

V and J are TRBV6-5 and TRBJ2-7; the match to TRBD2 covers 7 bases. Per the germline V gene, CDR1 is MNHEY and CDR2 is SVGAGI. The CDR3 covers 15 residues. V shed 6 bases and J 0 bases; nucleotides not matched to a gene: 8. CDR3 in amino acids: CASRTIAGLSYEQYF. For the CDR3, the DNA is TGTGCCAGCAGGACGATAGCGGGCCTCTCCTACGAGCAGTACTTC.

The gene calls are TRBV5-1 and TRBJ1-2, with TRBD1 as a possible D gene (5 bases). CDR3 length equals 16 residues. CDR1 and CDR2 from the germline V gene are SGHRS and YFSETQ. V was clipped by 0 bases and J by 3 bases, with 15 bases between them. The CDR3 loop reads CASSLGHAKGDYGYTF. The CDR3 DNA sequence: TGCGCCAGCAGCTTGGGTCACGCCAAAGGGGACTATGGCTACACCTTC.